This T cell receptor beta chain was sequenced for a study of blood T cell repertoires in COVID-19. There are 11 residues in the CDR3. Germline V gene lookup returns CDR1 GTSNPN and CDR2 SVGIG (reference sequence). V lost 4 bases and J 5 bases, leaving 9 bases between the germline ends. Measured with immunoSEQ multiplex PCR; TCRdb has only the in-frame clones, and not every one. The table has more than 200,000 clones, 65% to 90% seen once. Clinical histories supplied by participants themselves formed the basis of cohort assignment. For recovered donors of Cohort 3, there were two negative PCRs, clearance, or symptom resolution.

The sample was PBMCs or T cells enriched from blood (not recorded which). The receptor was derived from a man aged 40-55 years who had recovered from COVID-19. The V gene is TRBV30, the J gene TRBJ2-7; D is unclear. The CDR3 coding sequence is TGTGCCTGGACTAGTTCCCACGAGCAGTACTTC. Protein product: CAWTSSHEQYF.